This is a list of T cell receptor beta chains from one sample in a study of T cell responses to AZD1222 COVID-19 vaccine. The data were produced by immunoSEQ multiplex PCR, yet TCRdb's version contains in-frame clones alone and is incomplete. Of approximately 100,000 clones listed, roughly 85% were seen once; the top ten hold 2% to 3%. Sequencing used peripheral blood, obtained 28 days after the second AZD1222 dose. Source of these receptors: an adult who received the AZD1222 COVID-19 vaccine. The CDR3 runs from the conserved cysteine through the conserved F or W. A D gene is named only where the DNA matches it firmly. Not every row has a clone size; where given, it reads once, few, many or a size class.

J gene: TRBJ1-2; clone size: .; D gene: TRBD1; V gene: TRBV6-5; CDR3 protein: CASSTDRFNYGYTF; CDR3 DNA: TGTGCCAGCAGTACGGACAGGTTTAACTATGGCTACACCTTC
J gene: TRBJ2-7; clone size: once; D gene: .; V gene: TRBV11-2; CDR3 protein: CASRESSYEQYF; CDR3 DNA: TGTGCCAGCAGAGAGAGCTCCTACGAGCAGTACTTC
J gene: TRBJ1-5; clone size: .; D gene: .; V gene: TRBV12-3/TRBV12-4; CDR3 protein: CASSSGVSQPQHF; CDR3 DNA: TGTGCCAGCAGTTCAGGGGTAAGTCAGCCCCAGCATTTT
J gene: TRBJ1-2; clone size: once; D gene: .; V gene: TRBV3-1/TRBV3-2; CDR3 protein: CASSQGLRGDNYGYTF; CDR3 DNA: TGTGCCAGCAGCCAAGGGCTTAGAGGAGACAACTATGGCTACACCTTC
J gene: TRBJ2-1; clone size: .; D gene: TRBD1; V gene: TRBV7-2; CDR3 protein: CASSSFRGRGNEQFF; CDR3 DNA: TGTGCCAGCAGCTCTTTCAGGGGGCGCGGCAATGAGCAGTTCTTC
J gene: TRBJ1-1; clone size: .; D gene: TRBD1; V gene: TRBV7-9; CDR3 protein: CASSLASAGGTEAFF; CDR3 DNA: TGTGCCAGCAGCTTAGCGTCGGCAGGGGGGACTGAAGCTTTCTTT
J gene: TRBJ2-6; clone size: .; D gene: .; V gene: TRBV27; CDR3 protein: CASSFLMGGAYSGANVLTF; CDR3 DNA: TGTGCCAGCAGTTTCCTTATGGGGGGCGCTTATTCCGGGGCCAACGTCCTGACTTTC
J gene: TRBJ2-7; clone size: .; D gene: TRBD1; V gene: TRBV19; CDR3 protein: CASSYRGDSYEQYF; CDR3 DNA: TGTGCCAGTAGTTACAGGGGTGACTCCTACGAGCAGTACTTC
J gene: TRBJ2-3; clone size: once; D gene: .; V gene: TRBV14; CDR3 protein: CASSQGVGGHTDTQYF; CDR3 DNA: TGTGCCAGCAGCCAAGGGGTAGGAGGCCATACAGATACGCAGTATTTT
J gene: TRBJ2-3; clone size: .; D gene: .; V gene: TRBV7-3; CDR3 protein: CASSLRPSITDTQYF; CDR3 DNA: TGTGCCAGCAGCTTAAGACCCAGCATCACAGATACGCAGTATTTT
J gene: TRBJ2-1; clone size: once; D gene: TRBD1; V gene: TRBV2; CDR3 protein: CASSATGTGNYNEQFF; CDR3 DNA: TGTGCCAGCAGTGCGACCGGGACAGGGAACTACAATGAGCAGTTCTTC
J gene: TRBJ2-1; clone size: once; D gene: .; V gene: TRBV3-1/TRBV3-2; CDR3 protein: CASSLLASHEQFF; CDR3 DNA: TGTGCCAGCAGCCTCCTAGCGTCCCATGAGCAGTTCTTC
J gene: TRBJ2-7; clone size: .; D gene: TRBD2; V gene: TRBV28; CDR3 protein: CASSLWVGGRRTNEQYF; CDR3 DNA: TGTGCCAGCAGTTTATGGGTGGGGGGGAGAAGGACAAACGAGCAGTACTTC
J gene: TRBJ2-5; clone size: once; D gene: .; V gene: TRBV19; CDR3 protein: CASRRTGREETQYF; CDR3 DNA: TGTGCCAGTAGAAGGACAGGGAGGGAAGAGACCCAGTACTTC
J gene: TRBJ2-1; clone size: .; D gene: TRBD2; V gene: TRBV6-2/TRBV6-3; CDR3 protein: CASSRSRGLAGYNEQFF; CDR3 DNA: TGTGCCAGCAGCCGAAGTAGGGGACTAGCGGGTTACAATGAGCAGTTCTTC
J gene: TRBJ1-4; clone size: once; D gene: TRBD1; V gene: TRBV6-5; CDR3 protein: CASSYRGLANEKLFF; CDR3 DNA: TGTGCCAGCAGTTACAGGGGGCTCGCTAATGAAAAACTGTTTTTT
J gene: TRBJ2-1; clone size: .; D gene: .; V gene: TRBV6-2/TRBV6-3; CDR3 protein: CASSSFRGDSYNEQFF; CDR3 DNA: TGTGCCAGCAGTTCCTTCAGGGGGGACAGCTACAATGAGCAGTTCTTC
J gene: TRBJ1-1; clone size: .; D gene: TRBD1; V gene: TRBV10-3; CDR3 protein: CAIQTGANTEAFF; CDR3 DNA: TGTGCCATCCAGACAGGGGCGAACACTGAAGCTTTCTTT
J gene: TRBJ1-6; clone size: .; D gene: .; V gene: TRBV5-1; CDR3 protein: CASSLNFEGRDASIRSPLHF; CDR3 DNA: TGCGCCAGCAGCCTAAATTTTGAGGGAAGGGACGCCTCAATCCGTTCACCCCTCCACTTT
J gene: TRBJ2-7; clone size: once; D gene: TRBD2; V gene: TRBV19; CDR3 protein: CASSSGRALSEQYF; CDR3 DNA: TGTGCCAGTAGCAGCGGGAGGGCCCTTTCCGAGCAGTACTTC
J gene: TRBJ2-2; clone size: .; D gene: TRBD1; V gene: TRBV19; CDR3 protein: CATQGAGGTGELFF; CDR3 DNA: TGTGCCACGCAAGGGGCAGGGGGAACCGGGGAGCTGTTTTTT
J gene: TRBJ2-7; clone size: .; D gene: .; V gene: TRBV6-1; CDR3 protein: CASSEANEQYF; CDR3 DNA: TGTGCCAGCAGTGAGGCGAACGAGCAGTACTTC
J gene: TRBJ2-2; clone size: .; D gene: TRBD2; V gene: TRBV29-1; CDR3 protein: CSVAGVSSEYNTGELFF; CDR3 DNA: TGCAGCGTCGCGGGAGTCTCGTCAGAATACAACACCGGGGAGCTGTTTTTT
J gene: TRBJ2-7; clone size: .; D gene: TRBD2; V gene: TRBV11-3; CDR3 protein: CASSVLAGPYEQYF; CDR3 DNA: TGTGCCAGCAGCGTTCTAGCGGGACCTTACGAGCAGTACTTC
J gene: TRBJ1-2; clone size: .; D gene: .; V gene: TRBV28; CDR3 protein: CASSLGIIYGYTF; CDR3 DNA: TGTGCCAGCAGTTTAGGTATAATCTATGGCTACACCTTC
J gene: TRBJ2-5; clone size: .; D gene: .; V gene: TRBV5-1; CDR3 protein: CASRKQGLQETQYF; CDR3 DNA: TGCGCCAGCAGGAAACAGGGATTACAAGAGACCCAGTACTTC
J gene: TRBJ2-5; clone size: .; D gene: TRBD1; V gene: TRBV5-1; CDR3 protein: CASSSDRGQETQYF; CDR3 DNA: TGCGCCAGCAGCTCGGACAGGGGGCAAGAGACCCAGTACTTC
J gene: TRBJ1-4; clone size: .; D gene: .; V gene: TRBV28; CDR3 protein: CASNQRRWDEKLFF; CDR3 DNA: TGTGCCAGCAACCAGAGGAGGTGGGATGAAAAACTGTTTTTT
J gene: TRBJ2-5; clone size: .; D gene: .; V gene: TRBV18; CDR3 protein: CASSPWTEQETQYF; CDR3 DNA: TGTGCCAGCTCACCTTGGACAGAACAAGAGACCCAGTACTTC
J gene: TRBJ1-5; clone size: .; D gene: TRBD1; V gene: TRBV24-1; CDR3 protein: CATSDPGTAGQPQHF; CDR3 DNA: TGTGCCACCAGTGACCCTGGGACAGCGGGTCAGCCCCAGCATTTT
J gene: TRBJ1-2; clone size: .; D gene: TRBD1; V gene: TRBV18; CDR3 protein: CASSVGQGHGYTF; CDR3 DNA: TGTGCCAGCTCAGTGGGACAGGGCCATGGCTACACCTTC
J gene: TRBJ2-7; clone size: .; D gene: .; V gene: TRBV7-2; CDR3 protein: CASTLSEEQYF; CDR3 DNA: TGTGCCAGCACCCTGTCGGAGGAGCAGTACTTC
J gene: TRBJ2-5; clone size: .; D gene: TRBD1; V gene: TRBV5-4; CDR3 protein: CASSLRQTGVETQYF; CDR3 DNA: TGTGCCAGCAGCTTAAGACAAACAGGGGTTGAGACCCAGTACTTC
J gene: TRBJ2-7; clone size: .; D gene: .; V gene: TRBV21-1; CDR3 protein: CASSPGVGSVYHHSEQYF; CDR3 DNA: TGTGCCAGCAGCCCCGGGGTGGGGTCGGTTTATCATCACTCCGAGCAGTACTTC
J gene: TRBJ2-1; clone size: .; D gene: TRBD1; V gene: TRBV7-9; CDR3 protein: CASSPGTGGINEQFF; CDR3 DNA: TGTGCCAGCAGCCCCGGGACAGGGGGTATCAATGAGCAGTTCTTC
J gene: TRBJ2-1; clone size: .; D gene: .; V gene: TRBV5-1; CDR3 protein: CASSLERAPGNEQFF; CDR3 DNA: TGCGCCAGCAGCTTGGAGCGGGCCCCTGGAAATGAGCAGTTCTTC
J gene: TRBJ2-2; clone size: .; D gene: .; V gene: TRBV19; CDR3 protein: CASSIRSRGAGTGELFF; CDR3 DNA: TGTGCCAGTAGTATCCGCTCCCGGGGGGCGGGCACCGGGGAGCTGTTTTTT
J gene: TRBJ2-3; clone size: .; D gene: TRBD2; V gene: TRBV6-1; CDR3 protein: CASSEGLAGADTQYF; CDR3 DNA: TGTGCCAGCAGTGAAGGGCTAGCGGGAGCAGATACGCAGTATTTT
J gene: TRBJ1-2; clone size: once; D gene: .; V gene: TRBV18; CDR3 protein: CASSPPGGYYGYTF; CDR3 DNA: TGTGCCAGCTCACCACCCGGCGGATACTATGGCTACACCTTC
J gene: TRBJ2-7; clone size: .; D gene: TRBD2; V gene: TRBV7-2; CDR3 protein: CASSFGAGGGYEQYF; CDR3 DNA: TGTGCCAGCAGCTTTGGAGCGGGAGGAGGGTACGAGCAGTACTTC
J gene: TRBJ2-2; clone size: .; D gene: .; V gene: TRBV7-2; CDR3 protein: CASSLEFGTVNTGELFF; CDR3 DNA: TGTGCCAGCAGCTTAGAATTCGGAACTGTGAACACCGGGGAGCTGTTTTTT
J gene: TRBJ1-2; clone size: .; D gene: TRBD1; V gene: TRBV30; CDR3 protein: CAWRRTGERGYTF; CDR3 DNA: TGTGCCTGGAGAAGGACAGGGGAGCGGGGCTACACCTTC
J gene: TRBJ2-3; clone size: .; D gene: TRBD1; V gene: TRBV2; CDR3 protein: CASSRQGDTQYF; CDR3 DNA: TGTGCCAGCAGTCGACAGGGAGATACGCAGTATTTT
J gene: TRBJ2-2; clone size: .; D gene: .; V gene: TRBV9; CDR3 protein: CASSGQDLNTGELFF; CDR3 DNA: TGTGCCAGCAGCGGACAGGACCTGAACACCGGGGAGCTGTTTTTT
J gene: TRBJ1-4; clone size: .; D gene: .; V gene: TRBV5-5; CDR3 protein: CASSLFGGTNEKLFF; CDR3 DNA: TGTGCCAGCAGCTTGTTCGGGGGTACTAATGAAAAACTGTTTTTT
J gene: TRBJ1-3; clone size: .; D gene: .; V gene: TRBV5-5; CDR3 protein: CASSSETGLYGNTIYF; CDR3 DNA: TGTGCCAGCAGCAGCGAAACAGGGTTATATGGAAACACCATATATTTT
J gene: TRBJ1-3; clone size: .; D gene: TRBD1; V gene: TRBV5-1; CDR3 protein: CASSLDRGPGNTIYF; CDR3 DNA: TGCGCCAGCAGCTTGGACAGGGGACCTGGAAACACCATATATTTT
J gene: TRBJ1-2; clone size: .; D gene: TRBD1; V gene: TRBV6-1; CDR3 protein: CASSETPLRTGNYGYTF; CDR3 DNA: TGTGCCAGCAGTGAAACCCCATTGAGGACAGGGAACTATGGCTACACCTTC